This T cell receptor (beta chain) is from a study of blood T cell repertoires in COVID-19. Using immunoSEQ multiplex PCR, the repertoire was profiled, and TCRdb retains in-frame clones only, with some absent. Seen here are hundreds of thousands of clones, roughly 83% observed once, and the top ten hold roughly 2%. The V and J ends lost 1 base and 2 bases respectively, with 12 bases between them. Germline values: CDR1 LNHNV, CDR2 YYDKDF (reference sequence). This CDR3 is built from 15 residues. Sequencing used PBMCs or T cells enriched from blood (not recorded which). The chain is built from TRBV15 and TRBJ2-7; D remains unclear. The clonotype comes from a woman aged 45-60 years who had recovered from COVID-19. CDR3 in DNA: TGTGCCACCAGCAGAGCCCTTTACACGACCTACGAGCAGTACTTC. It is translated as CATSRALYTTYEQYF. The variable domain in full, with the rest retrieved from reference TRBV15 and TRBJ2-7, is DAMVIQNPRYQVTQFGKPVTLSCSQTLNHNVMYWYQQKSSQAPKLLFHYYDKDFNNEADTPDNFQSRRPNTSFCFLDIRSPGLGDTAMYLCATSRALYTTYEQYFGPGTRLTVT.